This T cell receptor beta chain derives from a study of T-cell reconstitution after alpha-beta-depleted transplantation in children listed by TCRdb under 2016. Regarding the research as a whole: The study quantitatively tracked T-cell immune reconstitution after TCRalphabeta/CD19-depleted allogeneic hematopoietic cell transplantation in children using TCR repertoire profiling.

Reading the germline V gene gives CDR1 ENHRY and CDR2 SYGVKD. Trimming at the junction amounts to 2 bases on V and 0 bases on J, and the germline ends lie 1 base apart. Inclusive of the bounding cysteine and phenylalanine, the CDR3 is 12 residues long. Solely the CDR3 DNA is kept, with 36 bases framed from the first base. The library was generated by PCR. Reads for this sample came from an Illumina HiSeq 2500. TCR libraries were prepared with molecular barcoding, using unique molecular identifiers to normalize TCRbeta repertoire quantification. The public reads were run again by TCRdb, first through fastp at Q25 and then through MiXCR, and only productive beta chains were kept. A single entry per CDR3 protein holds the most common genes and DNA from its merged rows. Recorded for this sample are approximately 210,000 distinct CDR3 sequences; more than 12% of them occurred a single time. The ten largest account for under 15% of the sample.

This clonotype appeared many times. Its antigen has not been determined. No qualities accompany the bases; no much larger clone lies one base away. The TCR comes from a human donor who donated a stem cell graft to a child with acute lymphoblastic leukemia. The source was PBMCs from the stem cell graft donor, collected from the stem cell graft. The rearranged segments are TRBV10-3 and TRBJ1-1, with the D gene uncertain. In nucleotide form, the sequence is TGTGCCATCAGTGAGATGAACACTGAAGCTTTCTTT. It codes for CAISEMNTEAFF.